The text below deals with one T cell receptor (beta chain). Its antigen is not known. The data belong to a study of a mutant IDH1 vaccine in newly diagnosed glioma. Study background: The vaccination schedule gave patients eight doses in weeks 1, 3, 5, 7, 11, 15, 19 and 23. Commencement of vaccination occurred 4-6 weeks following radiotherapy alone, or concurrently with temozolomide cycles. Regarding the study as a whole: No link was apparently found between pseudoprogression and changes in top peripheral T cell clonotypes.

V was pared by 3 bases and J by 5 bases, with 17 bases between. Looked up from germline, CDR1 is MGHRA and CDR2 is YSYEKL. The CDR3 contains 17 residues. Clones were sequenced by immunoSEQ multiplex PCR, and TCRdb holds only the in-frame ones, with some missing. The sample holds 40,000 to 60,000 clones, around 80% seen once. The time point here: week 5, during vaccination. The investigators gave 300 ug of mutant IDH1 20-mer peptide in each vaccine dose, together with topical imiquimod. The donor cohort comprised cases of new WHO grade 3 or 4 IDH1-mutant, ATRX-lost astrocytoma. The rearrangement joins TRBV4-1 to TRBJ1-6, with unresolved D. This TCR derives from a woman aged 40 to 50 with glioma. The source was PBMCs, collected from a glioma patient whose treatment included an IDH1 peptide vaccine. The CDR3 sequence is CASSHLLGSPNNSPLHF. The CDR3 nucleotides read TGCGCCAGCAGCCACCTACTAGGCAGCCCGAATAATTCACCCCTCCACTTT.